This T cell receptor beta chain emerged from a study of radiotherapy plus CTLA-4 blockade in lung cancer. Data came from immunoSEQ multiplex PCR; TCRdb stores just in-frame clones and leaves some out. The sample comprises about 80,000 clones, under 85% of which are singletons, and roughly 0.87% rests with the top ten. Each patient with chemo-refractory metastatic non-small-cell lung cancer was treated with focal radiation plus CTLA-4 blockade using ipilimumab. Trimming cost V 0 bases and J 4 bases, with 7 bases left between them. The germline V gene has CDR1 MDHEN and CDR2 SYDVKM. The CDR3 loop spans 14 amino acids.

The material was peripheral blood, obtained from a patient treated with radiotherapy plus ipilimumab. V and J are TRBV28 and TRBJ1-5; D is uncertain. This TCR came from a human donor with non-small cell lung cancer who had stable disease on radiotherapy plus ipilimumab. This chain's CDR3 is CASSLWGFNQPQHF. In DNA form, the CDR3 reads TGTGCCAGCAGTTTATGGGGTTTTAATCAGCCCCAGCATTTT.